This entry lists 10 T cell receptor beta chains sequenced from one sample in a study of CD8+CD57+ T cells in acquired aplastic anemia. Genomic DNA templated the TCR beta VDJ and CDR3 profiling. TCRdb itself ran the reads through MiXCR, one entry per CDR3 protein. The sample lists 200,000 to 250,000 distinct CDR3 sequences; approximately 57% were seen once. Sequencing was done on a sample of sorted CD4+, CD8+, or CD8+CD57+ T cells (not recorded which) from PBMCs. The receptors were gathered from a human donor in good health.

The V and J genes are TRBV19 and TRBJ1-1, with a weak D call TRBD1 (5 bases). Germline assignment: CDR1 LNHDA and CDR2 SQIVND (reference sequence). V lost 1 base and J lost 0, with 9 bases in between. The CDR3 loop spans 15 amino acids. The DNA for the CDR3 is TGTGCCAGTAGTATAGTCGGGGCGATGAACACTGAAGCTTTCTTT. This sequence encodes CASSIVGAMNTEAFF.

This chain uses TRBV20-1 with TRBJ1-6; D not resolved. CDR1 is DFQATT, CDR2 SNEGSKA, per germline (reference sequence). Between the trimmed V and J ends, which lost 4 bases and 14 bases, there was a span of 18 bases. There are 13 residues in the CDR3. This CDR3 is CSAIEAASGSLHF. The DNA of the CDR3 is TGCAGTGCTATAGAGGCGGCTAGCGGGTCCCTCCACTTT.

This clonotype was seen at least ten times. V gene TRBV9 combines with J gene TRBJ2-5; 13 nucleotides align to TRBD2. The CDR3 is 15 residues long. The V segment lost 2 bases and the J segment 4 bases; nucleotides outside the gene matches: 2. Germline V lookup: CDR1 SGDLS, CDR2 YYNGEE. The CDR3 sequence: CASSVGLAGVETQYF. CDR3 nucleotide sequence: TGTGCCAGCAGCGTCGGACTAGCGGGAGTAGAGACCCAGTACTTC. The whole variable domain, filled in from reference TRBV9 and TRBJ2-5, reads DSGVTQTPKHLITATGQRVTLRCSPRSGDLSVYWYQQSLDQGLQFLIQYYNGEERAKGNILERFSAQQFPDLHSELNLSSLELGDSALYFCASSVGLAGVETQYFGPGTRLLVL.

This clonotype was picked up a small number of times. The CDR3 here is CASKGINTEAFF. The CDR3 DNA is TGCGCCAGCAAGGGGATTAACACTGAAGCTTTCTTT. The chain joins TRBV5-1 to TRBJ1-1, with a possible D match to TRBD1 (5 bases). Looked up from germline, CDR1 is SGHRS and CDR2 is YFSETQ. The CDR3 has 12 residues. V was cut by 6 bases and J by 2 bases, with 8 bases left in between.

The sample holds many counts of this clonotype. The chain is built from TRBV9 and TRBJ2-7, with D unclear. The CDR3 is 13 residues long. V was clipped by 3 bases and J by 6 bases, with 13 bases between them. Germline lookup yields CDR1 SGDLS and CDR2 YYNGEE. The CDR3 region is CASSEFEAGEQYF. CDR3 coding DNA: TGTGCCAGCAGCGAGTTTGAGGCAGGCGAGCAGTACTTC.

This clonotype was seen a handful of times. The V call is TRBV27, the J call TRBJ2-3; the D gene is possibly TRBD1 (6 bases). Trimming pared 5 bases from V and 4 bases from J, leaving 19 bases between. The V gene's germline CDR1 is MNHEY and CDR2 SMNVEV (reference sequence). This CDR3 is built from 16 residues. The CDR3 sequence is CASSNSGTIWADTQYF. CDR3 DNA sequence: TGTGCCAGCAGTAACTCGGGGACAATTTGGGCAGATACGCAGTATTTT.

This clonotype was detected many times. The V gene is TRBV9, the J gene TRBJ2-7; D may match TRBD1 or TRBD2 (6 bases each). The germline V gene encodes CDR1 SGDLS and CDR2 YYNGEE. Trimming removed 3 bases at V and 2 bases at J, with 12 bases between. The CDR3 length is 14 residues. For the CDR3, the DNA is TGTGCCAGCAGCGAGGGACGGGGGCCCTACGAGCAGTACTTC. As protein: CASSEGRGPYEQYF.

This clonotype has a handful of counts. V and J are TRBV20-1 and TRBJ1-2, with D perhaps TRBD1 (5 bases). In germline, CDR1 is DFQATT, CDR2 SNEGSKA (reference sequence). V lost 6 bases to trimming and J lost 8 bases, with 19 bases between them. The CDR3 runs to 13 residues. The CDR3: CSARHGVGEGYTF. In nucleotides, the CDR3 is TGCAGTGCCCGGCACGGGGTAGGGGAAGGCTACACCTTC.

This clonotype has more than one count but fewer than ten. Written as DNA, the CDR3 is TGTGCCAGCACCGTTCAGGGTTGGCACAATGAGCAGTTCTTC. Translating it yields CASTVQGWHNEQFF. The rearrangement joins TRBV2 to TRBJ2-1; tentatively, D is TRBD1 (5 bases). Germline-derived CDR1 and CDR2 are SNHLY and FYNNEI. There are 14 residues in the CDR3. The V and J ends lost 7 bases and 5 bases respectively, with 15 bases between them.

To note about this clonotype: The conserved closing phenylalanine or tryptophan is absent in this CDR3, likely reflecting a read error. The chain has TRBV2 and TRBJ2-7, with 8 bases that match TRBD1. In germline, CDR1 is SNHLY, CDR2 FYNNEI. With 2 bases clipped from V and 6 bases from J, the junction kept 9 bases outside the gene matches. The CDR3 sequence is 15 residues long. The CDR3 here is CASSEQGATPSEQYS. CDR3 DNA sequence: TGTGCCAGCAGTGAACAGGGGGCGACCCCCTCCGAGCAGTACTCC.